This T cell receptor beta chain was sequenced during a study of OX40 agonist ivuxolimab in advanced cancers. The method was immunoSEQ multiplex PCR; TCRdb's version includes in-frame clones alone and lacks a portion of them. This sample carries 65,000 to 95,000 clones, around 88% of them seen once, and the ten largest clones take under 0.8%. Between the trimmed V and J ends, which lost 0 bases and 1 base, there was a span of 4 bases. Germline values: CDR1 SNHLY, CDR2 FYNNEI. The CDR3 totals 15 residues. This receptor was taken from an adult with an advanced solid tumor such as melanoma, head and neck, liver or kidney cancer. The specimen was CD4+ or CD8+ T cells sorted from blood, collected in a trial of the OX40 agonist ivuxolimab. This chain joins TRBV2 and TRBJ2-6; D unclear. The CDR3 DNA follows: TGTGCCAGCAGTGAAGCGCTATCTGGGGCCAACGTCCTGACTTTC. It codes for CASSEALSGANVLTF.